Listed here is a single T cell receptor (beta chain). The sample belongs to a study of cytomegalovirus exposure and HLA in healthy donors. The PCR had 60 Vbeta and 13 Jbeta primers. Only in-frame clones appear in the TCRdb table, and some are missing; sequencing was by immunoSEQ multiplex PCR. The sample shows 85,000 to 120,000 clones, approximately 64% of them seen only once. The CDR3 spans 15 residues. Per germline, CDR1 LNHDA and CDR2 SQIVND (reference sequence). V dropped 5 bases and J dropped 7; count of bases not matched to a gene: 8. V is TRBV19 and J is TRBJ2-2; 9 positions match TRBD1. Input material: PBMCs. This clonotype was sampled from a human donor in good health. In DNA, the CDR3 is TGTGCCAGTAGTGTCCGGGACAGGGATGGCGGGGAGCTGTTTTTT. Amino acids: CASSVRDRDGGELFF.